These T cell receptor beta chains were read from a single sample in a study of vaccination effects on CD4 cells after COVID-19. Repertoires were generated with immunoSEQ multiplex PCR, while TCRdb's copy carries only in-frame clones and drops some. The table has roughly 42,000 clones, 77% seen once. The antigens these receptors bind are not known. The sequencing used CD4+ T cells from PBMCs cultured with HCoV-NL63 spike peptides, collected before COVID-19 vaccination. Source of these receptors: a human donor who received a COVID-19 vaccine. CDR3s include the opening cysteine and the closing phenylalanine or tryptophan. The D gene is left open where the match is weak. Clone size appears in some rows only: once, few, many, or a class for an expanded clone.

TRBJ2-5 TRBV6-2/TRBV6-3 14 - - TGTGCCAGCAGTTCCGTAGCGGTCCAAGAGACCCAGTACTTC CASSSVAVQETQYF
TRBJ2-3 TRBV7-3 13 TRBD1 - TGTGCCAGCAGCCTTACAGGGGAAGATACGCAGTATTTT CASSLTGEDTQYF
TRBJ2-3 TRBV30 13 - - TGTGCCTGGAGTGCGGGGTCCGGAGATACGCAGTATTTT CAWSAGSGDTQYF
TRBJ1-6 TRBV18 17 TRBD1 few TGTGCCAGCTCACCCCGGGACAGGGGGCGAGGTCGGTCACCCCTCCACTTT CASSPRDRGRGRSPLHF
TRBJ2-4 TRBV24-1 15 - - TGTGCCACCAGTATAGCTTCGGACGGGAAAAACATTCAGTACTTC CATSIASDGKNIQYF
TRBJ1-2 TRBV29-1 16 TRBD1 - TGCAGCGTCTCCAGGCAGGGACAGGGGGGGGACTATGGCTACACCTTC CSVSRQGQGGDYGYTF
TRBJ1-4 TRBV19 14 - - TGTGCCAGTAGTTCCGCAGGGCGGGATGAAAAACTGTTTTTT CASSSAGRDEKLFF
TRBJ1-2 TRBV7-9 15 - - TGTGCCAGCAGCTCGTACACCGGGACTAACTATGGCTACACCTTC CASSSYTGTNYGYTF
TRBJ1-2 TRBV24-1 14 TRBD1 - TGTGCCACCAGTGAACCGGGACAGGGTGATGGCTACACCTTC CATSEPGQGDGYTF
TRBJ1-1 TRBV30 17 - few TGTGCCTGGAGTCCTAACCGCGTATACGGAATGAACACTGAAGCTTTCTTT CAWSPNRVYGMNTEAFF
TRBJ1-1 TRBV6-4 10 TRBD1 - TGTGCCAGCAGTCAGGGGGGAGCTTTCTTT CASSQGGAFF
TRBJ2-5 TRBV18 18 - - TGTGCCAGCTCACCGGTTCCTTGGGGGAGTGGGGATCGAGAGACCCAGTACTTC CASSPVPWGSGDRETQYF
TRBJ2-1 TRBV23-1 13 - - TGCGCCAGCATCGTAACAACCTGGGATGAGCAGTTCTTC CASIVTTWDEQFF
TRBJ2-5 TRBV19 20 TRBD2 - TGTGCCAGTAGTCCCAACGGCAGGCGGGGGGTCCAACCATCCTCGGAGACCCAGTACTTC CASSPNGRRGVQPSSETQYF
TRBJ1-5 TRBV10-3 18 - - TGTGCCATCAGTGGGGGGGCGTTGGACATACATAGCAATCAGCCCCAGCATTTT CAISGGALDIHSNQPQHF
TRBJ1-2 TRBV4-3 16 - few TGCGCCAGCAGCACCCACGGGCAGGGGTCAAGCTATGGCTACACCTTC CASSTHGQGSSYGYTF
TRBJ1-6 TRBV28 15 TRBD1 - TGTGCCAGTGGTGACCAGGACAGGGGAGGATCACCCCTCCACTTT CASGDQDRGGSPLHF
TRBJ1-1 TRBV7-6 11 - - TGTGCCAGCAGCCAAATTACTGAAGCTTTCTTT CASSQITEAFF
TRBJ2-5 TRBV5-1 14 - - TGCGCCAGCAGGACAACAAACTCGGGAGAGACCCAGTACTTC CASRTTNSGETQYF
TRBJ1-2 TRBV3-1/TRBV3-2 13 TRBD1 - TGTGCCAGCACAGCGGGACAGCGTTATGGCTACACCTTC CASTAGQRYGYTF
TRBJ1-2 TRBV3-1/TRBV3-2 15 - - TGTGCCAGCAGCCAAGATTCGACCTTCAGTGATGGCTACACCTTC CASSQDSTFSDGYTF
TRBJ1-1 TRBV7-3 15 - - TGTGCCAGCAGCTTAGGCGGGGCCGGAGGCACTGAAGCTTTCTTT CASSLGGAGGTEAFF
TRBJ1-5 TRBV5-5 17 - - TGTGCCAGCAGCTTTACCCCCGTCGGGACTAGCAATCAGCCCCAGCATTTT CASSFTPVGTSNQPQHF
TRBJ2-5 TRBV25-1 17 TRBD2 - TGTGCCAGCAGTGAATCGCTAGCGGGGGGGCTGGGGGAGACCCAGTACTTC CASSESLAGGLGETQYF
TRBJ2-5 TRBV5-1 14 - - TGCGCCAGCAGCTTGGGGGGGCCTCAAGAGACCCAGTACTTC CASSLGGPQETQYF
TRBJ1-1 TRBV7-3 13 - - TGTGCCAGCAGCCCTACAGGGAACACTGAAGCTTTCTTT CASSPTGNTEAFF